These T cell receptor beta chains were read from a single sample in a study of blood T cell repertoires in COVID-19. The table came from immunoSEQ multiplex PCR; TCRdb's copy has only in-frame clones and leaves some out. The sample carries 310,000 or so clones, approximately 90% recorded once. The specimen sequenced was peripheral blood. The receptor source for this set is a woman younger than 45 with COVID-19, enrolled during active disease. CDR3s include the opening cysteine and the closing phenylalanine or tryptophan. D genes are given only for firm matches. Expanded clones get a size class; other rows say once, few or many, or leave the size out.

clone size: -; J gene: TRBJ2-5; V gene: TRBV7-9; D gene: TRBD2; CDR3 DNA: TGTGCCAGCAGCGGCCGACTAGCGGGAGAGACCCAGTACTTC; CDR3 protein: CASSGRLAGETQYF
clone size: -; J gene: TRBJ2-1; V gene: TRBV7-2; D gene: -; CDR3 DNA: TGTGCCAGCAGCTTATCAGGGGTTGGGCAGTTCTTC; CDR3 protein: CASSLSGVGQFF
clone size: -; J gene: TRBJ1-1; V gene: TRBV6-4; D gene: -; CDR3 DNA: TGTGCCAGCGGAGGTCGTGTGAAAGCTTTCTTT; CDR3 protein: CASGGRVKAFF
clone size: -; J gene: TRBJ1-2; V gene: TRBV29-1; D gene: -; CDR3 DNA: TGCAGCGTCCGCCCATGGGGAGAAGATGGCTACACCTTC; CDR3 protein: CSVRPWGEDGYTF
clone size: once; J gene: TRBJ1-1; V gene: TRBV7-3; D gene: -; CDR3 DNA: TGTGCCAGCAGCTTGTTTAACGGGAACACTGAAGCTTTCTTT; CDR3 protein: CASSLFNGNTEAFF
clone size: -; J gene: TRBJ2-1; V gene: TRBV9; D gene: TRBD2; CDR3 DNA: TGTGCCAGCAGCGTAGACCCGACTAGCGGGAGAATCAATGAGCAGTTCTTC; CDR3 protein: CASSVDPTSGRINEQFF
clone size: -; J gene: TRBJ2-6; V gene: TRBV25-1; D gene: -; CDR3 DNA: TGTGCCAGCAGTGGCAGGTCTGGGGCCAACGTCCTGACTTTC; CDR3 protein: CASSGRSGANVLTF
clone size: -; J gene: TRBJ2-1; V gene: TRBV6-5; D gene: -; CDR3 DNA: TGTGCCAGCAGTCAACAGGAGATTTACAATGAGCAGTTCTTC; CDR3 protein: CASSQQEIYNEQFF
clone size: -; J gene: TRBJ2-1; V gene: TRBV6-5; D gene: -; CDR3 DNA: TGTGCCAGCAGTTATAGGGGGAGTGAGCAGTTCTTC; CDR3 protein: CASSYRGSEQFF
clone size: -; J gene: TRBJ1-6; V gene: TRBV5-1; D gene: -; CDR3 DNA: TGCGCCAGCAGCTTGGCCGGTCGTTCACCCCTCCACTTT; CDR3 protein: CASSLAGRSPLHF
clone size: -; J gene: TRBJ1-3; V gene: TRBV5-1; D gene: -; CDR3 DNA: TGCGCCAGCAGCCAAACACCTCAGGGAAACACCATATATTTT; CDR3 protein: CASSQTPQGNTIYF
clone size: once; J gene: TRBJ1-5; V gene: TRBV21-1; D gene: -; CDR3 DNA: TGTGCCAGCCCCGGGACAGGGAGCAATCAGCCCCAGCATTTT; CDR3 protein: CASPGTGSNQPQHF
clone size: -; J gene: TRBJ1-5; V gene: TRBV10-3; D gene: -; CDR3 DNA: TGTGCCATCAGTGAGTCCCCGGGTAATCAGCCCCAGCATTTT; CDR3 protein: CAISESPGNQPQHF
clone size: -; J gene: TRBJ2-7; V gene: TRBV13; D gene: -; CDR3 DNA: TGTGCCAGCAGCTTAGGCGGGAACGAGCAGTACTTC; CDR3 protein: CASSLGGNEQYF
clone size: -; J gene: TRBJ1-2; V gene: TRBV28; D gene: TRBD1; CDR3 DNA: TGTGCCGCGACCGGACAGGGGGCATCTAACTATGGCTACACCTTC; CDR3 protein: CAATGQGASNYGYTF
clone size: -; J gene: TRBJ1-5; V gene: TRBV6-6; D gene: TRBD1; CDR3 DNA: TGTGCCAGCAGCAAGGGACAGATCAATCAGCCCCAGCATTTT; CDR3 protein: CASSKGQINQPQHF